Each of the 2 T cell receptor beta chains below was sequenced from the same sample in a study of human T cells and chemical hapten exposure. TCRdb reanalysed the RACE reads using MiXCR and keeps one entry per CDR3 protein. This table has about 350,000 distinct CDR3 sequences, around 5% appearing once. Described time point: pre-sensitization, week 0. Treatment denoted: therapeutic diphenylcyclopropenone sensitization with weekly scalp DPC. The sequencing used whole blood, collected in connection with sensitization to the hapten diphenylcyclopropenone (DPC). The receptors come from a young woman with alopecia areata. Some clones in this sample may be carry-over from other donors' samples.

There are a few counts of this clonotype. The chain is built from TRBV7-6 and TRBJ1-1; D remains ambiguous. The CDR3 spans 13 residues. V was cut by 4 bases and J by 4 bases, with 10 bases left in between. Germline V lookup: CDR1 SGHVS, CDR2 FNYEAQ. For the CDR3, the DNA is TGTGCCAGCAGCTCATCATGGGGCACTGAAGCTTTCTTT. Protein: CASSSSWGTEAFF. Based on the CDR3 plus reference TRBV7-6 and TRBJ1-1, the full variable domain is GAGVSQSPRYKVTKRGQDVALRCDPISGHVSLYWYRQALGQGPEFLTYFNYEAQQDKSGLPNDRFSAERPEGSISTLTIQRTEQRDSAMYRCASSSSWGTEAFFGQGTRLTVV.

The sample holds a few counts of this clonotype. The chain couples TRBV4-1 to TRBJ1-1; 9 positions match TRBD1. Per the germline V gene, CDR1 is MGHRA and CDR2 is YSYEKL. Unmatched junction bases numbered 10, after V lost 5 bases and J lost 3 bases. The CDR3 loop spans 16 amino acids. CDR3 in amino acids: CASSEVPTGGYTEAFF. CDR3 coding DNA: TGCGCCAGCAGCGAAGTCCCGACAGGGGGTTACACTGAAGCTTTCTTT.